Below, one TCR beta chain is given with its context. The antigen is unknown. This sample is drawn from a study of cytomegalovirus exposure and HLA in healthy donors. The PCR made use of 60 Vbeta and 13 Jbeta primers. Measured with immunoSEQ multiplex PCR; TCRdb has only the in-frame clones, and not every one. This sample has about 110,000 clones, with 60% to 85% found just once. Germline V lookup: CDR1 SGHNT, CDR2 YYREEE (reference sequence). Trimming removed 4 bases from V and 2 bases from J; junction bases left unmatched: 7. CDR3 length: 15 amino acids. Regarding the study as a whole: Earlier results showed most TCR beta V segments being productive about 87% or about 30% of the time. CMV serostatus was the only recorded immune exposure for donors. Some V segments, including TRBV6-2 and TRBV6-3, were excluded as indistinguishable.

This receptor was obtained from a woman in her twenties or thirties in good health and CMV-seronegative. Input material: PBMCs. The chain is built from TRBV5-4 and TRBJ2-7; 9 nucleotides match TRBD1. The CDR3 region has the DNA TGTGCCAGCAGCGCCCCGGGACAGGGAGCCTACGAGCAGTACTTC. Amino acid sequence: CASSAPGQGAYEQYF.